This TCR beta chain was captured by sequencing in a study of follicular helper T cells after annual influenza vaccination. Overall study context: For some subjects, blood spans the 2013-2014, 2014-2015 and 2015-2016 annual vaccinations. Study-wide findings and caveats: Just roughly 8.5-20% of cells analyzed had recovered productive TCRB sequences.

The CDR3 spans 16 residues. V shed 8 bases, J shed 4 bases, and the junction held 13 bases outside the gene matches. Germline V gene data show CDR1 as LNHNV and CDR2 as YYDKDF (reference sequence). The time point was: 2014-2015 season, pre-vaccination. Donors with HIV/AIDS, active malignancy, immunomodulators or active illness were excluded. Blood volume per time point ranged from about 40 to 110 mL. As regards this clone: What it recognizes is unknown.

The data were produced by immunoSEQ multiplex PCR, yet TCRdb's version contains in-frame clones alone and is incomplete. The sample carries roughly 13,000 clones, 70% to 90% recorded once. This sequence joins TRBV15 and TRBJ2-3; the match to TRBD2 covers 9 bases. The sample in question was CXCR5- memory CD4+ T cells sorted from blood, obtained on the day of influenza vaccination. The clonotype originates from an adult who received the influenza vaccine. The CDR3 sequence is CATPFPLAGYSDTQYF. CDR3 DNA: TGTGCCACCCCTTTCCCCCTAGCGGGGTACTCAGATACGCAGTATTTT.